Listed below are T cell receptor beta chains from one sample, sequenced in a study of control samples from healthy donors and cancer patients. The data were produced by immunoSEQ multiplex PCR, yet TCRdb's version contains in-frame clones alone and is incomplete. The sample carries some 49,000 clones, 85% to 95% recorded once. Source material: PBMCs. The source of these receptors is a man aged 25-45 years with colorectal cancer. CDR3s include the opening cysteine and the closing phenylalanine or tryptophan. A D gene is named only where the DNA matches it firmly. A clone size is listed for some rows: how often the clone was seen (once, few, many), or a class if it is expanded.

J	size	V	D	CDR3	DNA
TRBJ2-7	once	TRBV3-1/TRBV3-2	-	CASSQELESVSYEQYF	TGTGCCAGCAGCCAAGAGTTGGAGAGTGTCTCCTACGAGCAGTACTTC
TRBJ2-3	-	TRBV18	-	CASSPRGAQRNTDTQYF	TGTGCCAGCTCACCTCGGGGGGCCCAAAGGAATACAGATACGCAGTATTTT
TRBJ2-2	-	TRBV25-1	-	CASSESVLNTGELFF	TGTGCCAGCAGTGAGTCCGTCCTGAACACCGGGGAGCTGTTTTTT
TRBJ2-7	-	TRBV11-2	-	CASSSRPGLRYEQYF	TGTGCCAGCAGCTCACGACCGGGACTGCGATACGAGCAGTACTTC
TRBJ2-5	-	TRBV2	TRBD2	CASSEGLAAQETQYF	TGTGCCAGCAGTGAAGGACTAGCGGCGCAAGAGACCCAGTACTTC
TRBJ2-1	-	TRBV4-1	TRBD1	CASSQVIPRDRSYNEQFF	TGCGCCAGCAGCCAAGTTATCCCCCGGGACAGGTCCTACAATGAGCAGTTCTTC
TRBJ1-5	-	TRBV4-3	-	CASSQEVVANQPQHF	TGCGCCAGCAGCCAGGAAGTAGTAGCCAATCAGCCCCAGCATTTT
TRBJ1-4	-	TRBV7-9	TRBD1	CASSSPGGNEKLFF	TGTGCCAGCAGCTCTCCAGGGGGAAATGAAAAACTGTTTTTT
TRBJ2-2	once	TRBV11-3	-	CASSPHLRQGGGELFF	TGTGCCAGCAGCCCCCACCTAAGGCAGGGGGGAGGGGAGCTGTTTTTT
TRBJ1-1	-	TRBV4-3	-	CASSQDLSQGLGAEAFF	TGCGCCAGCAGCCAAGATCTTTCACAGGGTCTGGGGGCTGAAGCTTTCTTT
TRBJ1-5	once	TRBV6-2/TRBV6-3	-	CASSPTTSGKPQHF	TGTGCCAGCAGCCCTACCACCTCAGGGAAGCCCCAGCATTTT
TRBJ2-6	-	TRBV6-5	-	CASSYSGGSGANVLTF	TGTGCCAGCAGTTACTCGGGGGGTTCTGGGGCCAACGTCCTGACTTTC
TRBJ2-1	-	TRBV3-1/TRBV3-2	TRBD2	CASSQLLAGAYNEQFF	TGTGCCAGCAGCCAACTACTAGCGGGGGCCTACAATGAGCAGTTCTTC
TRBJ2-1	-	TRBV24-1	-	CATSGQVNNEQFF	TGTGCCACCAGTGGGCAGGTTAACAATGAGCAGTTCTTC
TRBJ2-5	-	TRBV6-2/TRBV6-3	TRBD2	CASSSEGLAGVETQYF	TGTGCCAGCAGTTCCGAGGGACTAGCGGGAGTAGAGACCCAGTACTTC
TRBJ2-3	-	TRBV12-5	-	CASGPDTWETQYF	TGTGCTAGTGGTCCGGATACTTGGGAAACGCAGTATTTT
TRBJ2-1	-	TRBV14	-	CASGGHRVGNNEQFF	TGTGCCAGCGGGGGTCACAGGGTAGGAAACAATGAGCAGTTCTTC
TRBJ1-2	-	TRBV29-1	-	CSVEDHRGNGYTF	TGCAGCGTGGAAGATCATAGGGGAAATGGCTACACCTTC
TRBJ2-3	-	TRBV12-5	TRBD1	CASGSISQGNTDTQYF	TGTGCTAGTGGTTCTATCTCACAGGGGAACACAGATACGCAGTATTTT
TRBJ1-2	-	TRBV29-1	-	CSVESGVGGYTF	TGCAGCGTTGAGTCAGGGGTCGGTGGCTACACCTTC
TRBJ1-3	-	TRBV11-2	-	CASSPPGWGAGNTIYF	TGTGCCAGCAGCCCACCTGGCTGGGGTGCCGGAAACACCATATATTTT
TRBJ2-5	-	TRBV5-1	TRBD2	CASSLELADQETQYF	TGCGCCAGCAGCTTAGAACTAGCGGACCAAGAGACCCAGTACTTC
TRBJ1-5	-	TRBV7-2	-	CASSLVSSGPKFIREPQHF	TGTGCCAGCAGCTTAGTCAGTTCGGGACCGAAATTCATCAGGGAGCCCCAGCATTTT
TRBJ2-3	-	TRBV5-6	-	CASSSHPDTQYF	TGTGCCAGCAGCTCCCATCCCGATACGCAGTATTTT
TRBJ1-2	-	TRBV5-5	-	CASSPHPGLEYGYTF	TGTGCCAGCAGCCCCCACCCAGGGCTAGAGTATGGCTACACCTTC
TRBJ1-1	-	TRBV6-2/TRBV6-3	TRBD1	CASSYSPGQGEAFF	TGTGCCAGCAGTTACTCGCCGGGACAGGGGGAAGCTTTCTTT
TRBJ2-7	-	TRBV2	-	CASSEYIYYEQYF	TGTGCCAGCAGTGAGTACATTTACTACGAGCAGTACTTC
TRBJ2-5	-	TRBV5-1	TRBD2	CASSTSGGEETQYF	TGCGCCAGCAGCACTAGCGGGGGGGAAGAGACCCAGTACTTC
TRBJ2-3	-	TRBV20-1	-	CSASRGTFTDTQYF	TGCAGTGCTAGTAGGGGGACCTTCACAGATACGCAGTATTTT
TRBJ1-2	-	TRBV3-1/TRBV3-2	-	CASRRDPLSLYYGYTF	TGTGCCAGCCGACGCGACCCGCTCTCACTCTACTATGGCTACACCTTC
TRBJ1-4	-	TRBV5-6	TRBD1	CASSSAGTGGEKLFF	TGTGCCAGCAGCTCCGCCGGGACAGGTGGGGAAAAACTGTTTTTT
TRBJ1-2	once	TRBV6-5	-	CASRGAPSLSF	TGTGCCAGCAGAGGGGCCCCGTCTTTGTCCTTC
TRBJ2-3	-	TRBV9	-	CASSRTAGPGADTQYF	TGTGCCAGCAGCCGAACAGCGGGGCCAGGGGCGGATACGCAGTATTTT
TRBJ1-5	-	TRBV19	-	CASSGQVSNQPQHF	TGTGCCAGTAGTGGGCAGGTTAGCAATCAGCCCCAGCATTTT
TRBJ1-4	-	TRBV5-1	-	CASSLLGAKDEKLFF	TGCGCCAGCAGCTTATTGGGGGCGAAGGATGAAAAACTGTTTTTT
TRBJ1-2	-	TRBV6-1	TRBD1	CASSEWTGRDYGYTF	TGTGCCAGCAGTGAGTGGACAGGGAGGGACTATGGCTACACCTTC
TRBJ1-2	-	TRBV7-8	TRBD1	CASSLVAATGTGDYGYTF	TGTGCCAGCAGCTTAGTCGCAGCTACCGGGACAGGGGACTATGGCTACACCTTC
TRBJ2-7	-	TRBV6-5	TRBD1	CASSYRDRGVDEQYF	TGTGCCAGCAGTTACCGGGACAGGGGAGTGGATGAGCAGTACTTC
TRBJ2-3	few	TRBV19	-	CAILMDSRDQSSSDTQYF	TGTGCCATATTGATGGACAGTCGGGACCAATCTTCTTCAGATACGCAGTATTTT
TRBJ1-2	-	TRBV5-4	-	CASSLFNRAYGYTF	TGTGCCAGCAGCTTGTTTAACAGGGCCTATGGCTACACCTTC
TRBJ1-1	few	TRBV6-2/TRBV6-3	-	CASSYSLAGRMNTEAFF	TGTGCCAGCAGTTACTCGTTAGCGGGCAGGATGAACACTGAAGCTTTCTTT
TRBJ2-1	-	TRBV30	-	CAWSRGLNEQFF	TGTGCCTGGAGTCGTGGGCTGAATGAGCAGTTCTTC
TRBJ1-6	-	TRBV5-4	TRBD1	CASSRTGDNSPLHF	TGTGCCAGCAGCCGGACAGGGGACAATTCACCCCTCCACTTT
TRBJ2-2	-	TRBV14	TRBD1	CASSQILGQGTGELFF	TGTGCCAGCAGCCAAATCTTAGGACAGGGCACCGGGGAGCTGTTTTTT
TRBJ1-4	-	TRBV19	-	CASSRRGREKLFF	TGTGCCAGTAGCAGGAGGGGTAGGGAAAAACTGTTTTTT
TRBJ1-1	-	TRBV12-3/TRBV12-4	-	CASSEPGTEAFF	TGTGCCAGCAGTGAACCCGGGACAGAAGCTTTCTTT
TRBJ1-2	-	TRBV27	-	CASSLLGTPTLDNYGYTF	TGTGCCAGCAGTTTATTGGGGACACCTACCTTGGATAACTATGGCTACACCTTC
TRBJ1-6	-	TRBV4-2	-	CASSQEAGQINSPLHF	TGTGCCAGCAGCCAAGAGGCAGGCCAAATTAATTCACCCCTCCACTTT
TRBJ1-4	-	TRBV19	-	CASSTRMSTNEKLFF	TGTGCCAGTAGTACCCGCATGTCAACTAATGAAAAACTGTTTTTT
TRBJ1-5	-	TRBV5-6	TRBD1	CASSLGQGQPQHF	TGTGCCAGCAGCTTGGGACAGGGTCAGCCCCAGCATTTT